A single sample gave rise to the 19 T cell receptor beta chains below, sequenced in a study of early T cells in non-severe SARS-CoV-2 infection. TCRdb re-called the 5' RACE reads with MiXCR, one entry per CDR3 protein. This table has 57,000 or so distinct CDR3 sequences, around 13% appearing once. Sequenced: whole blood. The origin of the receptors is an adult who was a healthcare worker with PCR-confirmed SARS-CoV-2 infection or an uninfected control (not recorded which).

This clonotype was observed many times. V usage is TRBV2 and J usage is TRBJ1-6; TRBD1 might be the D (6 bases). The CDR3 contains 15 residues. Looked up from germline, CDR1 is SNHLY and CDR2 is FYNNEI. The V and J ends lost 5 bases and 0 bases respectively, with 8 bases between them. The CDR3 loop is CASSRDNSYNSPLHF. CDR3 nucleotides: TGTGCCAGCAGTCGGGACAACTCCTATAATTCACCCCTCCACTTT.

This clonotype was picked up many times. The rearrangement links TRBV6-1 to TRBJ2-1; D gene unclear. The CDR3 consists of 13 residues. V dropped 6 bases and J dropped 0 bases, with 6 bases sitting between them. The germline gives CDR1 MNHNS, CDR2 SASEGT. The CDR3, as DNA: TGTGCCAGCAGGACAAGCTCCTACAATGAGCAGTTCTTC. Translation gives CASRTSSYNEQFF.

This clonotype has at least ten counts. CDR3 DNA: TGTGCCAGCAGTTTGGCCTCCACTAATGAAAAACTGTTTTTT. Its protein product is CASSLASTNEKLFF. The chain couples TRBV12-3 or TRBV12-4 to TRBJ1-4; D gene uncertain. This CDR3 has 14 residues. Trimming cost V 3 bases and J 2 bases, with 7 bases left between them.

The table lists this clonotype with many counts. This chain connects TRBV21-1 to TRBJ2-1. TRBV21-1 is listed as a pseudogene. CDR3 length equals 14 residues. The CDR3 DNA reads TGTGCCAGCAGCAAAGGGACGGTTTACAATGAGCAGTTCTTC. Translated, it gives CASSKGTVYNEQFF.

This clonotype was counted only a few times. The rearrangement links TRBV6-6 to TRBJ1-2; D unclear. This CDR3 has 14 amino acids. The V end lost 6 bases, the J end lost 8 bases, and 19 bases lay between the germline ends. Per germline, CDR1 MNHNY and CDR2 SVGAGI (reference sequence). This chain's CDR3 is CASSPARALGGYTF. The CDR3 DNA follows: TGTGCCAGCAGCCCCGCGAGGGCGTTGGGAGGCTACACCTTC.

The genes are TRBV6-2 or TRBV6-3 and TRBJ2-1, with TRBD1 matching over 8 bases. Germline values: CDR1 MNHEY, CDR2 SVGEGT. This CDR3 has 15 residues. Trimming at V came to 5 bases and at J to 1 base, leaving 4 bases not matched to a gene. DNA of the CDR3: TGTGCCAGCAGTGCTACAGGGGGGTCCTACAATGAGCAGTTCTTC. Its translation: CASSATGGSYNEQFF.

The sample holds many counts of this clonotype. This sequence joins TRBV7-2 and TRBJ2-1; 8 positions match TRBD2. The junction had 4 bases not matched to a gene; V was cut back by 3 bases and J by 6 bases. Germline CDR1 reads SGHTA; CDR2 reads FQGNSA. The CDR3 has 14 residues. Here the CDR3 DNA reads TGTGCCAGCAGCTTCCGGGGGGGCCGCAATGAGCAGTTCTTC. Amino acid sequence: CASSFRGGRNEQFF.

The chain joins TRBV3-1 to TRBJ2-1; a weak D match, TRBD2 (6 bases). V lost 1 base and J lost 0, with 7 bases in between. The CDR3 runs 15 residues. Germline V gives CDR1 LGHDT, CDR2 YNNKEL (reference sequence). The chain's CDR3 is CASSQGLDSYNEQFF. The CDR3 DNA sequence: TGTGCCAGCAGCCAAGGACTAGACTCCTACAATGAGCAGTTCTTC.

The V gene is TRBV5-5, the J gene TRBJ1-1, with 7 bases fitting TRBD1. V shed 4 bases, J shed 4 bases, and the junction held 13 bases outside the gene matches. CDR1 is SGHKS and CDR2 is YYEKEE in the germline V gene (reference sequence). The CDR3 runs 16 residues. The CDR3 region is CASSPNRGDGGTEAFF. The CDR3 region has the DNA TGTGCCAGCAGCCCTAACAGGGGCGATGGGGGCACTGAAGCTTTCTTT. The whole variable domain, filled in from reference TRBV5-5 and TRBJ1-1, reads DAGVTQSPTHLIKTRGQQVTLRCSPISGHKSVSWYQQVLGQGPQFIFQYYEKEERGRGNFPDRFSARQFPNYSSELNVNALLLGDSALYLCASSPNRGDGGTEAFFGQGTRLTVV.

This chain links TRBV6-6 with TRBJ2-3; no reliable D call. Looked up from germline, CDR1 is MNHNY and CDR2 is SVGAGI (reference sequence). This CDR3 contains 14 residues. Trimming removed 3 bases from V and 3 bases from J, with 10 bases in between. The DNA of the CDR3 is TGTGCCAGCAGTTATCCGGGCCTAACAGATACGCAGTATTTT. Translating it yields CASSYPGLTDTQYF.

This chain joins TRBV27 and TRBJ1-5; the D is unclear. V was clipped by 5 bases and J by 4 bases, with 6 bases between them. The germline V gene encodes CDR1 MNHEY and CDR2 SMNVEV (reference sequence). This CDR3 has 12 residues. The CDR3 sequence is CASSPINQPQHF. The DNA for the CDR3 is TGTGCCAGCAGTCCGATTAATCAGCCCCAGCATTTT.

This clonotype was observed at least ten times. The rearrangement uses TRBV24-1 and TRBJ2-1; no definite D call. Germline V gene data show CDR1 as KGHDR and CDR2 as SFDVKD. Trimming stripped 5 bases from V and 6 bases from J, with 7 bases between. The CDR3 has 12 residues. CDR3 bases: TGTGCCACCAGTGCCAGGACCAATGAGCAGTTCTTC. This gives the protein CATSARTNEQFF.

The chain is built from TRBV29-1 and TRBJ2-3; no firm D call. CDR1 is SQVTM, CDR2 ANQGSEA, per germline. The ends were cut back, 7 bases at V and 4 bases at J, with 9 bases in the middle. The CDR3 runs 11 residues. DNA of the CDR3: TGCAGCGCTTATAGCCCAGATACGCAGTATTTT. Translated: CSAYSPDTQYF.

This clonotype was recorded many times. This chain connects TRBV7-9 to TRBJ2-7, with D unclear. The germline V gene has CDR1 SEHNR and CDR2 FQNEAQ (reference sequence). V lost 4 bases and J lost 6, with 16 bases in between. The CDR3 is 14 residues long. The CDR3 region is CASSSWATPGEQYF. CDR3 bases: TGTGCCAGCAGCTCCTGGGCAACCCCTGGCGAGCAGTACTTC. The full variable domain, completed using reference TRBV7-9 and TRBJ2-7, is DTGVSQNPRHKITKRGQNVTFRCDPISEHNRLYWYRQTLGQGPEFLTYFQNEAQLEKSRLLSDRFSAERPKGSFSTLEIQRTEQGDSAMYLCASSSWATPGEQYFGPGTRLTVT.

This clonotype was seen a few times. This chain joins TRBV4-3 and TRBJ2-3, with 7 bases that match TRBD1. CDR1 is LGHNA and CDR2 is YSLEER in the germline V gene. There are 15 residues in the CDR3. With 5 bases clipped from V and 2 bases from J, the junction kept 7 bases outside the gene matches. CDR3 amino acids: CASSIRDSDTDTQYF. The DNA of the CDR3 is TGCGCCAGCAGCATCCGGGACAGTGACACAGATACGCAGTATTTT.

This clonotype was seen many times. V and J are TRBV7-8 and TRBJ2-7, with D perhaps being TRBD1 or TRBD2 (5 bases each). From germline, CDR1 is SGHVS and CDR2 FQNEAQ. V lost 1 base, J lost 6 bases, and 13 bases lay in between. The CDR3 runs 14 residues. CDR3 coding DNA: TGTGCCAGCAGCTTAGGGCAGGGAGCCGGCGAGCAGTACTTC. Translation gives CASSLGQGAGEQYF.

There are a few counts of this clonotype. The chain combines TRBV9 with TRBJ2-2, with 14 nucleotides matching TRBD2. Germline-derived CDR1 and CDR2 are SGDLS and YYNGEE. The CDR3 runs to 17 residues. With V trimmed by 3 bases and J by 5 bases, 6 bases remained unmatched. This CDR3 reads CASSARLAGGGTGELFF. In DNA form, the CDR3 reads TGTGCCAGCAGCGCGAGACTAGCGGGAGGGGGAACCGGGGAGCTGTTTTTT.

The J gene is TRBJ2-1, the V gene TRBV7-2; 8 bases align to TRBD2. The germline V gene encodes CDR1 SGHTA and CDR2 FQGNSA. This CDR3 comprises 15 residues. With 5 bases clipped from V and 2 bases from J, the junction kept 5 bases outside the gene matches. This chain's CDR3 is CASSLGLGTYNEQFF. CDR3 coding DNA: TGTGCCAGCAGCCTGGGACTAGGGACCTACAATGAGCAGTTCTTC.

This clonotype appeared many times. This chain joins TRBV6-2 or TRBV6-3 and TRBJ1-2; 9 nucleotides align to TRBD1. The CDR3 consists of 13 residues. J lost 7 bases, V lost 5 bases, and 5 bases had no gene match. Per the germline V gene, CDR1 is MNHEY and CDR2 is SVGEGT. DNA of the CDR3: TGTGCCAGCAGTAGGACAGGGGTTGGTGGCTACACCTTC. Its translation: CASSRTGVGGYTF.